Here is one TCR beta chain with its context. The data stem from a study of T cell changes during pregnancy in multiple sclerosis. Generated by immunoSEQ multiplex PCR, the TCRdb table keeps only in-frame clones and is missing some. The sample has tens of thousands of clones, 90% to 95% seen once. This CDR3 contains 13 residues. The V gene end was trimmed by 7 bases and the J gene end by 8 bases; junction bases not matched to a gene: 12. Per the germline V gene, CDR1 is SQVTM and CDR2 is ANQGSEA. The V and J genes are TRBV29-1 and TRBJ2-7; 9 bases agree with TRBD1. The input for sequencing was CD4+ T cells from peripheral blood mononuclear cells, taken in the third trimester of pregnancy. This sequence was found in a female donor in good health, enrolled as a control in a pregnancy study. CDR3 loop: CSAGAGQGTQQYF. CDR3 bases: TGCAGCGCGGGGGCCGGACAGGGGACTCAGCAGTACTTC.